Following are 16 T cell receptor beta chains from one sample sequenced in a study of CD8 T cells in Susac syndrome. With random hexamers, reverse transcription was performed on roughly 0.5 to 1 ug of RNA. TCRdb reanalysed the immunoSEQ multiplex PCR reads using MiXCR and keeps one entry per CDR3 protein. The table records over 95,000 distinct CDR3 sequences, about nine tenths of them present only once. Sequencing was carried out using CD4+ T cells from PBMCs. The source is a human donor in good health.

The genes are TRBV7-3 and TRBJ2-7; 8 bases map to TRBD2. V was clipped by 5 bases and J by 6 bases; unmatched bases: 12. The CDR3 is 15 amino acids. CDR1 and CDR2 (germline): SGHTA, FQGTGA. In DNA form, the CDR3 reads TGTGCCAGCAGCCTCCGACGGGGGGGTTCTGGCGAGCAGTACTTC. Its protein is CASSLRRGGSGEQYF.

The V and J genes are TRBV19 and TRBJ1-2; TRBD1 matches at 9 bases. The CDR3 length is 11 residues. Trimming at V came to 7 bases and at J to 6 bases, leaving 0 bases not matched to a gene. Germline CDR1 reads LNHDA; CDR2 reads SQIVND (reference sequence). Here the CDR3 DNA reads TGTGCCAGTAACAGGGGGCATGGCTACACCTTC. Its translation: CASNRGHGYTF.

CDR3 amino acids: CASNPVGSGRYEQYF. The CDR3 nucleotides read TGCGCCAGCAACCCCGTTGGTAGCGGGAGGTACGAGCAGTACTTC. The J gene is TRBJ2-7, the V gene TRBV5-1; 10 nucleotides match TRBD2. J was trimmed by 4 bases and V by 6 bases; bases with no gene match: 10. This CDR3 spans 15 amino acids. Germline assignment: CDR1 SGHRS and CDR2 YFSETQ. Based on the CDR3 plus reference TRBV5-1 and TRBJ2-7, the full variable domain is KAGVTQTPRYLIKTRGQQVTLSCSPISGHRSVSWYQQTPGQGLQFLFEYFSETQRNKGNFPGRFSGRQFSNSRSEMNVSTLELGDSALYLCASNPVGSGRYEQYFGPGTRLTVT.

The chain joins TRBV20-1 to TRBJ2-7; unclear D gene. Germline V gene sequence: CDR1 DFQATT, CDR2 SNEGSKA (reference sequence). The CDR3 length is 14 residues. Trimming took off 5 bases at V and 7 bases at J, with 21 bases between the two ends. CDR3 residues: CSADSLAIVGEQYF. CDR3 nucleotides: TGCAGTGCTGACTCCTTGGCAATAGTCGGAGAGCAGTACTTC.

The V and J genes are TRBV20-1 and TRBJ2-3, with 7 bases identical to TRBD1. The CDR3 covers 15 residues. CDR1 is DFQATT and CDR2 is SNEGSKA in the germline V gene (reference sequence). V was pared by 8 bases and J by 0 bases, with 11 bases of the junction left unmatched. The CDR3, as DNA: TGCAGTTCCCGGACCGGGACAGCTAGCACAGATACGCAGTATTTT. It encodes CSSRTGTASTDTQYF.

The chain uses TRBV10-2 and TRBJ2-7; possibly TRBD1 for D (5 bases). Germline loops: CDR1 WSHSY, CDR2 SAAADI. This CDR3 has 13 residues. Trimming removed 7 bases at V and 5 bases at J, with 15 bases between. In nucleotides, the CDR3 is TGCGCCAGCACCCCAAGGGGTTTGGACGAGCAGTACTTC. This codes for CASTPRGLDEQYF.

The count of this clonotype is one. V gene TRBV20-1 combines with J gene TRBJ1-2; D remains ambiguous. This CDR3 region has 16 residues. Germline CDR1 reads DFQATT; CDR2 reads SNEGSKA (reference sequence). With 6 bases removed from V and 1 base from J, the gap between germline ends came to 21 bases. The chain's CDR3 is CSARPVQAFLNYGYTF. DNA for the CDR3: TGCAGTGCGCGTCCCGTGCAGGCCTTCCTTAACTATGGCTACACCTTC.

This clonotype was picked up a small number of times. V gene TRBV3-1 combines with J gene TRBJ2-7; a possible D gene is TRBD2 (6 bases). V lost 2 bases to trimming and J lost 3 bases, with 8 bases between them. Germline V lookup: CDR1 LGHDT, CDR2 YNNKEL (reference sequence). The CDR3 is made up of 13 amino acids. The CDR3 here is CASSQSGGYEQYF. CDR3 bases: TGTGCCAGCAGCCAATCCGGGGGCTACGAGCAGTACTTC.

The gene calls are TRBV9 and TRBJ2-1; weak D call: TRBD2 (6 bases). Trimming took off 0 bases at V and 3 bases at J, with 10 bases between the two ends. The CDR3 extends over 15 amino acids. The germline gives CDR1 SGDLS, CDR2 YYNGEE. The CDR3 DNA sequence: TGTGCCAGCAGCGTAGGGCCGGGACTCTACAATGAGCAGTTCTTC. Translation gives CASSVGPGLYNEQFF.

V gene TRBV12-3 or TRBV12-4 combines with J gene TRBJ2-2, with 7 positions matching TRBD2. With V trimmed by 6 bases and J by 1 base, 2 bases remained unmatched. The CDR3 totals 14 residues. The CDR3 reads CASRASGNTGELFF. The CDR3 nucleotides are TGTGCCAGCAGGGCTAGCGGGAACACCGGGGAGCTGTTTTTT.

This chain joins TRBV7-2 and TRBJ2-7, with 12 bases lining up with TRBD1. Trimming took 5 bases from V and 5 from J; bases not matched to a gene: 7. The CDR3 is 15 residues long. Germline CDR1 and CDR2: SGHTA and FQGNSA. Written as DNA, the CDR3 is TGTGCCAGCAGCCCAGACGGGACAGGGGGCGACGAGCAGTACTTC. It is translated as CASSPDGTGGDEQYF.

The rearrangement uses TRBV25-1 and TRBJ1-6; D gene ambiguous. In germline, CDR1 is MGHDK, CDR2 SYGVNS. Trimming took 3 bases from V and 0 from J, leaving 0 bases between them. CDR3 length equals 13 residues. DNA for the CDR3: TGTGCCAGCAGTGACTCCTATAATTCACCCCTCCACTTT. Its protein is CASSDSYNSPLHF. Drawing the rest from reference TRBV25-1 and TRBJ1-6, the complete variable domain is EADIYQTPRYLVIGTGKKITLECSQTMGHDKMYWYQQDPGMELHLIHYSYGVNSTEKGDLSSESTVSRIRTEHFPLTLESARPSHTSQYLCASSDSYNSPLHFGNGTRLTVT.

The V and J genes are TRBV5-1 and TRBJ2-7; either TRBD1 or TRBD2 may supply D (5 bases each). V dropped 4 bases and J dropped 2 bases, with 16 bases sitting between them. Per the germline V gene, CDR1 is SGHRS and CDR2 is YFSETQ. There are 15 residues in the CDR3. CDR3 DNA: TGCGCCAGCAGCGACCCGCATTGGGGGACCTACGAGCAGTACTTC. Translated: CASSDPHWGTYEQYF. Full variable domain (outside the CDR3, taken from reference TRBV5-1 and TRBJ2-7): KAGVTQTPRYLIKTRGQQVTLSCSPISGHRSVSWYQQTPGQGLQFLFEYFSETQRNKGNFPGRFSGRQFSNSRSEMNVSTLELGDSALYLCASSDPHWGTYEQYFGPGTRLTVT.

V is TRBV12-3 or TRBV12-4 and J is TRBJ2-5; the D gene is possibly TRBD2 (6 bases). The CDR3 extends over 11 amino acids. Trimming left V 10 bases short and J 7 bases short, with 13 bases between. CDR3 protein: CATSGGGTQYF. DNA of the CDR3: TGTGCCACCTCTGGGGGAGGGACCCAGTACTTC.

The chain has TRBV20-1 and TRBJ2-1; TRBD1 aligns across 8 bases. The CDR3 loop spans 15 amino acids. CDR1 DFQATT and CDR2 SNEGSKA come from the germline V gene (reference sequence). The V segment lost 2 bases and the J segment 0 bases; nucleotides outside the gene matches: 3. CDR3 sequence: CSARPGTGSYNEQFF. Here the CDR3 DNA reads TGCAGTGCTAGACCTGGGACAGGCTCCTACAATGAGCAGTTCTTC.

This chain connects TRBV5-1 to TRBJ2-7, with D tentatively TRBD2 (5 bases). Per germline, CDR1 SGHRS and CDR2 YFSETQ. Trimming stripped 4 bases from V and 0 bases from J, with 20 bases between. The length of the CDR3 is 17 residues. CDR3 nucleotides: TGCGCCAGCAGCCCCGGACTGCTCCCACGTAGCTCCTACGAGCAGTACTTC. Translated: CASSPGLLPRSSYEQYF.